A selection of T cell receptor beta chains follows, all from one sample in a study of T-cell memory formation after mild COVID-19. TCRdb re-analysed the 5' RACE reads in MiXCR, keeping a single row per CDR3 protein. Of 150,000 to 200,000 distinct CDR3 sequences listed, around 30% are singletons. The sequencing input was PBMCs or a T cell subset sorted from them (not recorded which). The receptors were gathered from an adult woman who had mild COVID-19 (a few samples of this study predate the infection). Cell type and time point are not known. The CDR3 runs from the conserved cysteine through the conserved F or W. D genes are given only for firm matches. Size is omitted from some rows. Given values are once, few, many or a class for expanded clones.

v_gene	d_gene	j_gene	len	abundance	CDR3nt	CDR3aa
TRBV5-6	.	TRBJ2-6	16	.	TGTGCCAGCAGCTTGTCGCGCCTCTCTGGGGCCAACGTCCTGACTTTC	CASSLSRLSGANVLTF
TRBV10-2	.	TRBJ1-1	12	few	TGCGCCAGCAGTGAGTTGGTTTTTGAAGCTTTCTTT	CASSELVFEAFF
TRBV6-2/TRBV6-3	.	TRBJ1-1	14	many	TGTGCCAGCAGTTACTCTCACAGGTACACTGAAGCTTTCTTT	CASSYSHRYTEAFF
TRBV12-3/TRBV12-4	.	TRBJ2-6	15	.	TGTGCCAGCAGTTCAGGGGTTGCTGGGGCCAACGTCCTGACTTTC	CASSSGVAGANVLTF
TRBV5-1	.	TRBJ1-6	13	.	TGCGCCAGCAGCCTATCAGGGAATTCACCCCTCCACTTT	CASSLSGNSPLHF
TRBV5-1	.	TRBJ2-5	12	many	TGCGCCAGCAGCTTGAAGCAAGAGACCCAGTACTTC	CASSLKQETQYF
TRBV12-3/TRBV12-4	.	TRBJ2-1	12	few	TGTGCCAGCAGTTGGGGAGACTATGAGCAGTTCTTC	CASSWGDYEQFF
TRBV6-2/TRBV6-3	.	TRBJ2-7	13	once	TGTGCCAGTCCGAGCTGCGGATCCTACGAGCAGTACTTC	CASPSCGSYEQYF
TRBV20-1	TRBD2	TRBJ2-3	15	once	TGCAGTGCTAGCAGCGGGAGAGCTCTCACAGATACGCAGTATTTT	CSASSGRALTDTQYF
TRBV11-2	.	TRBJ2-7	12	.	TGTGCCAGCAGCCCCTGGGGCTTTGAGCAGTACTTC	CASSPWGFEQYF
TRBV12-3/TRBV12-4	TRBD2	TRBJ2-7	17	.	TGTGCCAGCAGCCTGGGACTAGCGGGAGGTTCCGGATACGAGCAGTACTTC	CASSLGLAGGSGYEQYF
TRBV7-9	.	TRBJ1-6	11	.	TGTGCCAGCAGCTTAGAAGGTCCCCTCCACTTT	CASSLEGPLHF
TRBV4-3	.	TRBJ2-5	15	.	TGCGCCAGCAGCCAAGATATAACAGGCCAAGAGACCCAGTACTTC	CASSQDITGQETQYF
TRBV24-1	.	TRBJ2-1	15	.	TGTGCCACGGCGGGACAGTCGACTTTTTACAATGAGCAGTTCTTC	CATAGQSTFYNEQFF
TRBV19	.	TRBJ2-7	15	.	TGTGCCAGTAGTATAGTCCTAGCGCATACCTACGAGCAGTACTTC	CASSIVLAHTYEQYF
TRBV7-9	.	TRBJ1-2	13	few	TGTGCCAGCAGCCTCTACAGGGAGGATGGCTACACCTTC	CASSLYREDGYTF
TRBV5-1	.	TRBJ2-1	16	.	TGCGCCAGCAGCTCCTTAGGGGGGAGGGCCAATGGTGAGCAGTTCTTC	CASSSLGGRANGEQFF
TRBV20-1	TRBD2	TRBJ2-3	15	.	TGCAGTGCTAGGGGACTAGCGGGAGCCTCAGATACGCAGTATTTT	CSARGLAGASDTQYF
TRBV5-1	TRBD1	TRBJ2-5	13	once	TGCGCCAGCAGACCCGGGACAGATCCCACCCAGTACTTC	CASRPGTDPTQYF
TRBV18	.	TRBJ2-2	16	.	TGTGCCAGCTCACCAGGCAGGGGCCGATGGACCGGGGAGCTGTTTTTT	CASSPGRGRWTGELFF
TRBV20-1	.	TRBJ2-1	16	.	TGCAGTGCTACATCGTATCGGGAGTTGGTGGTGGATGAGCAGTTCTTC	CSATSYRELVVDEQFF
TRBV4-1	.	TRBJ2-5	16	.	TGCGCCAGCAGCCAGGCCCTCCGGTCGCCGATAGGGACCCAGTACTTC	CASSQALRSPIGTQYF
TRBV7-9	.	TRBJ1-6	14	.	TGTGCCAGCAGCTTAGGGACTCCGAACTCACCCCTCCACTTT	CASSLGTPNSPLHF
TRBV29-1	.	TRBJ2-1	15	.	TGCAGCGTACTAGCCGGGAGAGGGTCCTACAATGAGCAGTTCTTC	CSVLAGRGSYNEQFF
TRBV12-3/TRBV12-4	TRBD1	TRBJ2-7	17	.	TGTGCCAGCACCACCCTACCACTGGGACAGGGGTTGTACGAGCAGTACTTC	CASTTLPLGQGLYEQYF
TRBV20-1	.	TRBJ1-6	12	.	TGCAGTGCTAGCAGGGTTGACTCACCCCTCCACTTT	CSASRVDSPLHF
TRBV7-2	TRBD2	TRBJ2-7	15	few	TGTGCCAGCAGCTTTGCTAGCGGGAGCTCCTACGAGCAGTACTTC	CASSFASGSSYEQYF
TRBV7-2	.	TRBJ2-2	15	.	TGTGCCAGCAGCTTAGCTGAGGTGGGCACCGGGGAGCTGTTTTTT	CASSLAEVGTGELFF
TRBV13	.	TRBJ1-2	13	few	TGTGCCAGCAGCCCTCCAGGGCCGGTCGGCTACACCTTC	CASSPPGPVGYTF
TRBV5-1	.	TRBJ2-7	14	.	TGCGCCAGCAGCCAGTGGAGGGGGCCGGCCGAGCAGTACTTC	CASSQWRGPAEQYF
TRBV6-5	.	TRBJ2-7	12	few	TGTGCCAGCAGCCCCGCGGGGTACGAGCAGTACTTC	CASSPAGYEQYF
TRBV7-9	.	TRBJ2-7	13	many	TGTGCCAGCTTAGCGACGGAGTCCTACGAGCAGTACTTC	CASLATESYEQYF
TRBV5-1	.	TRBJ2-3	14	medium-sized	TGCGCCAGCAGCCGAAGGACTATCACAGATACGCAGTATTTT	CASSRRTITDTQYF
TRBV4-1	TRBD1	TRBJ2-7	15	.	TGCGCCAGCAGCCAATTCCGGGACAGGTCCTACGAGCAGTACTTC	CASSQFRDRSYEQYF
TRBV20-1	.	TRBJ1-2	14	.	TGCAGTGCTAGAGGTATCGGCGGCATCTATGGCTACACCTTC	CSARGIGGIYGYTF
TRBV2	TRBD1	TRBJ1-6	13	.	TGTGCCAGCAGGGGGACAGTCCGCTCACCCCTCCACTTT	CASRGTVRSPLHF
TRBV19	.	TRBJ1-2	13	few	TGTGCCAGTATTACTTCGGGACGAGGAGGCTACACCTTC	CASITSGRGGYTF
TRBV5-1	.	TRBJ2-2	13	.	TGCGCCAGCAGCTACGGACAGCCCGGGGAGCTGTTTTTT	CASSYGQPGELFF
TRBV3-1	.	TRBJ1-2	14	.	TGTGCCAGCAGAGGCCAAGGGGGAAACTATGGCTACACCTTC	CASRGQGGNYGYTF
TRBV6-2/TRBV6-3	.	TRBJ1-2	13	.	TGTGCCAGCAGTTCGACAGTCAACTATGGCTACACCTTC	CASSSTVNYGYTF
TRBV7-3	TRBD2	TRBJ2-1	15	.	TGTGCCAGCAGCCGCGCGGGGGTGCCGGTTGATGAGCAGTTCTTC	CASSRAGVPVDEQFF
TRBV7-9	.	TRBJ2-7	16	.	TGTGCCAGCAGCTCATTGGCCGGGGTGACTTACTACGAGCAGTACTTC	CASSSLAGVTYYEQYF
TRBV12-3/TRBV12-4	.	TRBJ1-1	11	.	TGTGCCAGCAAAACTTCGACTGAAGCTTTCTTT	CASKTSTEAFF
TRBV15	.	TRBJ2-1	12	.	TGTGCCACCAGCAGATCCGTCAATGAGCAGTTCTTC	CATSRSVNEQFF
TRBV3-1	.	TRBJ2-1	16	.	TGTGCCAGCAGCCAAGATGCAGGGGTGGAATACAATGAGCAGTTCTTC	CASSQDAGVEYNEQFF
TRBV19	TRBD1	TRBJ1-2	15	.	TGTGCCAGTAGTCGAACAGGGGGCGGAGGCTATGGCTACACCTTC	CASSRTGGGGYGYTF
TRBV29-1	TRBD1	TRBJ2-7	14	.	TGCAGCGTCCCCGGGACAGGGGGCGGCCACGAGCAGTACTTC	CSVPGTGGGHEQYF
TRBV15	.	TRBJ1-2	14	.	TGTGCCACCAGCATGGAGTTGGACAGCAGCCTCGGGGACTTC	CATSMELDSSLGDF
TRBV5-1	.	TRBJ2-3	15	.	TGCGCCAGCAGCTCCGGGACCACCAGCACAGATACGCAGTATTTT	CASSSGTTSTDTQYF
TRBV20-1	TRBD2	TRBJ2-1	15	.	TGCAGTGCGCCTGCTAGCGGGAGAAGTCTTAAGGAGCAGTTCTTC	CSAPASGRSLKEQFF
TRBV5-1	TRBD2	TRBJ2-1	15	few	TGCGCCAGCAGCGCCGGGACTAGCGGGGGGCTTGAGCAGTTCTTC	CASSAGTSGGLEQFF
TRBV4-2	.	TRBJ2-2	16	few	TGTGCCAGCAGCCAAGATGAGGGCAGGGGGGCCGGGGAGCTGTTTTTT	CASSQDEGRGAGELFF
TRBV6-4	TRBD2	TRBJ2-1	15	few	TGTGCCAGCAGAGAACTAGCGGGAGGGCCCGAGGCCCAGTTCTTC	CASRELAGGPEAQFF
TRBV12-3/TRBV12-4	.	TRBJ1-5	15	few	TGTGCCAGCCGAGGGGGGACTTCTAGCAATCAGCCCCAGCATTTT	CASRGGTSSNQPQHF
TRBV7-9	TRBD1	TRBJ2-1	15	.	TGTGCCAGCAGCTCCGGCTCACAGGGGTACAATGAGCAGTTCTTC	CASSSGSQGYNEQFF
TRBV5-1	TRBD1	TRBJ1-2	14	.	TGCGCCAGCAGCGTACAGGGGGATGTCTATGGCTACACCTTC	CASSVQGDVYGYTF
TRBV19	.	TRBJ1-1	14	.	TGTGCCAGTAGCCGGGACACCTCGGACACTGAAGCTTTCTTT	CASSRDTSDTEAFF